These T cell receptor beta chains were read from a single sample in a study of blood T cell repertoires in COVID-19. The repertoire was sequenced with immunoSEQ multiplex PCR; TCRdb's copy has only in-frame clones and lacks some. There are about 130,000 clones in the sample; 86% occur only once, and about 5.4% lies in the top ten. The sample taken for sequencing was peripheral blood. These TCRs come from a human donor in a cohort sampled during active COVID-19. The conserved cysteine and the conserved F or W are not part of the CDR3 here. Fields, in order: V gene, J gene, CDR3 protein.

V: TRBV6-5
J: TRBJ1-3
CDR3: ASSPDGDLGNTIY

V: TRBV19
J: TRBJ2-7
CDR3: ASSDVRGVAYEQY

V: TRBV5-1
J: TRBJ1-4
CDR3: ASSLGGEKLF

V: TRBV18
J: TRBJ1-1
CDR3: ASSPGQGRTETF

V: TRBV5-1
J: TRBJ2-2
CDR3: ARSWGPSGRGGTGELF

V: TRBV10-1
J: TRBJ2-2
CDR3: ASSQAGSGRAGELF

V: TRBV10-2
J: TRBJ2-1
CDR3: ASSQELAGALSEQF

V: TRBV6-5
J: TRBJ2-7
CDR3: ASSYPSSGRGEQY

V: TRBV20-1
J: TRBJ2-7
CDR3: SARAGEEQY

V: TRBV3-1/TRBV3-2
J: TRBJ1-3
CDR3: ASSQANRVRGNTIY

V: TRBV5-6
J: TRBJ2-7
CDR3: ASSPWAGEGGMD

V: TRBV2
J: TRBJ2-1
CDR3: AGRGEGLSYNEQF

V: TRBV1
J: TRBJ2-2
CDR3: TSSQEGQGRIFPGELF

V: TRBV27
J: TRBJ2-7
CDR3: ASRKDRSYEQY

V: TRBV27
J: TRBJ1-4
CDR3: ASSSKSGWEKLF

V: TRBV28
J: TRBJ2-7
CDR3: ASRSGSSYEQY

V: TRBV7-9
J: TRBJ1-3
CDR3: ASSFPGQAPGNTIY

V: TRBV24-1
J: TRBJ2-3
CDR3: ATSDLRFTDTQY

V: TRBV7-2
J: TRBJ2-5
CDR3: ASSLGGGGETQY

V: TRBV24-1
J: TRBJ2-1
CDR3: ATSDLGLAGEEQF